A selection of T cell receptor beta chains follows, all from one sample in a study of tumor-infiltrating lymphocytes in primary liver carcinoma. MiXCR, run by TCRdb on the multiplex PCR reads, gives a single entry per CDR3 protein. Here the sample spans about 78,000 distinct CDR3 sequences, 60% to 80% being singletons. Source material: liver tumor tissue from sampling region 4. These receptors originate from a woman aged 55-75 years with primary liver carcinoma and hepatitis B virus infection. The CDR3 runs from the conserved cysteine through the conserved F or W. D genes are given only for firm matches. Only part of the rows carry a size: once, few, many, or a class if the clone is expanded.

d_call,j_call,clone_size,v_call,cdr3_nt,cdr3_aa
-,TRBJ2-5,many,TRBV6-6,TGTGCCAGCAGTCCATTCGGGGAAGAGACCCAGTACTTC,CASSPFGEETQYF
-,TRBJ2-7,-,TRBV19,TGTGCCAGTAGTATAGGACAGCATACCTACGAGCAGTACTTC,CASSIGQHTYEQYF
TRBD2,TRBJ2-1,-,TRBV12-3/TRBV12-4,TGTGGCAGCAGTCAATCCGGGACTAGCGGTAACGATGAGCAGTTCTTC,CGSSQSGTSGNDEQFF
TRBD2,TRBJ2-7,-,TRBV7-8,TGTGCCAGCAGCTCATCGGGACTATCGGTTAACTATGAGCAGTACTTC,CASSSSGLSVNYEQYF
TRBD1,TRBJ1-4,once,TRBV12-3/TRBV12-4,TGTGCCATCAATTCGGGGAGATACGGGACAGGCGAAAAACTGTTTTTT,CAINSGRYGTGEKLFF
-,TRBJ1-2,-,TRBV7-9,-,CANSFGEGAGYIF
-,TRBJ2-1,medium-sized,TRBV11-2,TGTGCCAGCAGCTTAGATGGGAACCGCAATGAGCAGTTCTTC,CASSLDGNRNEQFF
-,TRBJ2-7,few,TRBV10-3,TGTGCCATCAGTCAGAACGACGGTAGCTACGAGCAGTACTTC,CAISQNDGSYEQYF
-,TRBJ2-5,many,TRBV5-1,TGCGCCAGCAGCTTGGAAGGGAACGGGGAGACCCAGTACTTC,CASSLEGNGETQYF
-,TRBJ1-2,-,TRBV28,TGCGCCAGCAGTGCCGGGGGGGCCTGGGGGTATGGCTACAGCTTC,CASSAGGAWGYGYSF
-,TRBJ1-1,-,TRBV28,TGTACCAGTTGGGCAGGGGATGAAGGCACTGAAGCTTTCTTT,CTSWAGDEGTEAFF
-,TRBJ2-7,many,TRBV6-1,TGTGCCAGCATCCCCCGACTTGCGGGGGAGCAGTACTTC,CASIPRLAGEQYF
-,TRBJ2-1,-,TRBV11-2,TGTGCCAGCAGTTTCACAGGGCACAATGAGCAGTTCTTC,CASSFTGHNEQFF
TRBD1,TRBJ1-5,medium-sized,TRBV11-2,TGTGCCAGCAGCTCCGACAGGGGTAGCAATCAGCCCCAGCATTTT,CASSSDRGSNQPQHF
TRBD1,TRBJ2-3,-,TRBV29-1,TGCAGCGCCGAGTGGGGGACAGATACGCTGTATTTT,CSAEWGTDTLYF
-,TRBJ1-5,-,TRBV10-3,TGTATCATCAGTGAGACGAATCAGCCCCAGCATTTT,CIISETNQPQHF
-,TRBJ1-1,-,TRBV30,TGTGCCTGGAGTAGACAGGAGAACAATGAAGCTTTCTTT,CAWSRQENNEAFF
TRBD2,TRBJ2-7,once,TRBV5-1,TGCACCAGCAGCTTGGGGACTAGAAGAGACGAGCAATATTTC,CTSSLGTRRDEQYF
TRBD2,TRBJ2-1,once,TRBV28,TGTGCCAGCAGTTTAAGGTATAGCGGGAGTACTGAGCAGTTCTTC,CASSLRYSGSTEQFF
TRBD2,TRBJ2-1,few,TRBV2,TGTGCCAGCAGTGAACCCAGCGGGAAATCCTACAATGAGCAGTTCTTC,CASSEPSGKSYNEQFF
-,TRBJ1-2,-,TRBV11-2,TGTGCCAGCAGCTTAGGTCCGATCAGGGCGCTGCTCTGTGGCTACACCTTC,CASSLGPIRALLCGYTF
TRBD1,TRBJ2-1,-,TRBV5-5,TGTGCCAGCAGTCTTGACAGGGGCAACAATGAGCAGATCTTC,CASSLDRGNNEQIF
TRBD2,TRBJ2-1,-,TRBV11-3,TGTACCAGCAGAATAGGTCGGGGGGAGTGGGGTGTCGATGAGCAGTTCTTC,CTSRIGRGEWGVDEQFF
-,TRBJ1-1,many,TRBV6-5,TGTGCCAGCAGCGGACAAAAGAACACTGAAGCTTTCTTT,CASSGQKNTEAFF
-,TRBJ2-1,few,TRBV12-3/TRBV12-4,TGTGCCAGTACCTCCTCTCTTCGCAATGAGCAGTTCTTC,CASTSSLRNEQFF
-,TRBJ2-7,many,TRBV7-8,TGTGCCAGCAGCCCCCGCCCCGCGGGAAGCTCCTACGAGCAGTACTTC,CASSPRPAGSSYEQYF
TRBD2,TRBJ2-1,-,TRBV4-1,TGCGCCAGCAGTCAGGGACTAGTTCCCTACAAAGAGCAGTTCTTC,CASSQGLVPYKEQFF
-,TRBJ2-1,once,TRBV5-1,TGCGCCAGCAGCTTGGAAGCCGTCCCCGGTTATGATCAGTTCTTC,CASSLEAVPGYDQFF
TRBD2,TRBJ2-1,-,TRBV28,TGTGCCTGCAGTTCACTTACTAGCGGGAGGAATGAGCAGTTCTTC,CACSSLTSGRNEQFF
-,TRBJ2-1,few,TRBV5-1,TGCGCCAGCAGCTATACAGGGGGGGGTGAGCAGTTCTTC,CASSYTGGGEQFF
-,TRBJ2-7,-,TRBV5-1,TGCGCCAGCAGCTTGATCGCCATTGCGCGAGAGCAGTACTTC,CASSLIAIAREQYF
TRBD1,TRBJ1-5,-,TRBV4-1,TGCGCCAGCGACCAGGGACAGATAAGACAGCTCCAGCATTTT,CASDQGQIRQLQHF
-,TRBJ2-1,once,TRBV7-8,TGTGCCAGCAGCTTAGCCTCACGGGGGAAGTATAATGAGGAGTTCTTC,CASSLASRGKYNEEFF
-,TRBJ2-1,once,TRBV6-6,TGTACTAGCATCCATAGCGCCCACCGAAGGAATGAGCAGTTCTTC,CTSIHSAHRRNEQFF